This TCR beta chain was captured in a study of Ad26.COV2.S vaccination and SARS-CoV-2 variants. Study in general: The donor belonged to the COV1001 Ad26.COV2.S trial arm. By the intramuscular route, Ad26.COV2.S was given once, or twice 56 days apart.

The V end lost 5 bases, the J end lost 4 bases, and 9 bases lay between the germline ends. In germline, CDR1 is SGDLS, CDR2 YYNGEE. The CDR3 is made up of 13 amino acids. Specified treatment: 15 to 20 received Ad26.COV2.S at low or high dose, single or two shots; about 5 received placebo; per-sample allocation not given. Sampling was performed 63 days after the first vaccine or placebo injection. Wuhan-strain spike was delivered by a replication-incompetent Ad26 vector. Study-wide points: Spike-specific TCR breadth ran higher among vaccine recipients than placebo recipients.

A remark on this clone: The antigen remains unidentified.

The data were produced by immunoSEQ multiplex PCR, yet TCRdb's version contains in-frame clones alone and is incomplete. This table has about 480,000 clones, 87% appearing once. The source was peripheral blood, collected in a trial of Ad26.COV2.S vaccine versus placebo. The TCR comes from a person between 18 and 65 years old who received the Ad26.COV2.S COVID-19 vaccine or a placebo. The chain joins TRBV9 to TRBJ2-2, with unresolved D. CDR3 in amino acids: CASSLYPTGELFF. In DNA, the CDR3 is TGTGCCAGCAGTCTTTACCCCACCGGGGAGCTGTTTTTT.